A single sample is the source of the 12 T cell receptor beta chains below, sequenced in a study of PD-L1 blockade in urothelial cancer. The time point denotes: pretreatment peripheral blood. Some clones are missing from TCRdb's copy, which holds only in-frame ones; the method was immunoSEQ multiplex PCR. The sample lists about 50,000 clones; 84% were seen once. The sequenced sample was PBMCs, obtained around atezolizumab (anti-PD-L1) treatment. The source of these receptors is a man between 65 and 79 years old with urothelial cancer.

V gene TRBV28 combines with J gene TRBJ2-7, with D uncertain. Trimming took 5 bases from V and 4 from J, leaving 6 bases between them. This CDR3 contains 11 residues. Germline CDR1 reads MDHEN; CDR2 reads SYDVKM. The CDR3 region is CASSPRYEQYF. CDR3 DNA: TGTGCCAGCAGTCCGAGGTACGAGCAGTACTTC.

The chain is built from TRBV11-1 and TRBJ2-5; tentatively, D is TRBD2 (6 bases). Germline V gene data show CDR1 as SGHAT and CDR2 as FQDESV (reference sequence). The germline V and J ends were trimmed by 1 base and 6 bases, with 9 bases remaining between them. This CDR3 has 13 amino acids. This CDR3 is CASSLGTTKTQYF. CDR3 DNA sequence: TGTGCCAGCAGCTTAGGGACTACGAAGACCCAGTACTTC.

This clone has a single count. The CDR3 loop reads CASSKLAGGVGETQYF. CDR3 DNA: TGTGCCAGTAGTAAACTAGCGGGAGGGGTTGGAGAGACCCAGTACTTC. The chain is built from TRBV19 and TRBJ2-5; TRBD2 matches 13 bases. The V and J ends lost 4 bases and 4 bases, in that order; junction bases with no gene match: 6. This CDR3 spans 16 amino acids. Germline V CDR1 and CDR2: LNHDA, SQIVND (reference sequence).

In this sample, this clone turned up once. The V and J genes are TRBV6-6 and TRBJ1-5, with a possible D match to TRBD1 (5 bases). The germline gives CDR1 MNHNY, CDR2 SVGAGI (reference sequence). V was trimmed by 6 bases and J by 4 bases, leaving 16 bases between them. This CDR3 has 15 residues. The CDR3, as DNA: TGTGCCAGCAGGGTTGACAGTCAAGCTAATCAGCCCCAGCATTTT. Translating gives CASRVDSQANQPQHF.

Only a few counts were recorded for this clone. The chain carries TRBV7-8 and TRBJ1-2; 7 bases fit TRBD1. CDR1 and CDR2 (germline): SGHVS, FQNEAQ. V lost 5 bases to trimming and J lost 6 bases; unmatched junction nucleotides: 6. The CDR3 sequence is 13 residues long. In DNA form, the CDR3 reads TGTGCCAGCAGCCCGACGACAGGGAATGGCTACACCTTC. It codes for CASSPTTGNGYTF. Filled out from reference TRBV7-8 and TRBJ1-2, the complete variable domain reads GAGVSQSPRYKVAKRGQDVALRCDPISGHVSLFWYQQALGQGPEFLTYFQNEAQLDKSGLPSDRFFAERPEGSVSTLKIQRTQQEDSAVYLCASSPTTGNGYTFGSGTRLTVV.

The rearrangement links TRBV11-3 to TRBJ2-1, with D possibly TRBD2 on 7 matching bases. V was shortened by 4 bases and J by 4 bases, with 20 bases between the two germline ends. CDR3 length equals 17 residues. Germline V gene lookup returns CDR1 SGHNT and CDR2 YENEEA. CDR3 DNA sequence: TGTGCCAGCAGCTCCGGCGGGGGCGGGGAGGGGTACAATGAGCAGTTCTTC. Protein product: CASSSGGGGEGYNEQFF.

The chain has TRBV28 and TRBJ1-1; TRBD1 might be the D (5 bases). The V and J ends lost 1 base and 5 bases respectively, with 11 bases between them. Germline CDR1 MDHEN, CDR2 SYDVKM. The length of the CDR3 is 14 residues. The CDR3 protein is CASSLSGGATEAFF. The CDR3 coding sequence is TGTGCCAGCAGTTTATCGGGAGGGGCTACTGAAGCTTTCTTT. The entire variable domain, with the rest obtained from reference TRBV28 and TRBJ1-1, is as follows: DVKVTQSSRYLVKRTGEKVFLECVQDMDHENMFWYRQDPGLGLRLIYFSYDVKMKEKGDIPEGYSVSREKKERFSLILESASTNQTSMYLCASSLSGGATEAFFGQGTRLTVV.

J is TRBJ2-1 and V is TRBV19; perhaps TRBD2 as D (6 bases). V shed 3 bases and J shed 8 bases, with 20 bases lying between them. Germline V gives CDR1 LNHDA, CDR2 SQIVND (reference sequence). The CDR3 covers 16 residues. The CDR3 sequence: CASSILTSRVIDEQFF. The CDR3 DNA follows: TGTGCCAGTAGTATCCTGACTAGTCGGGTTATCGATGAGCAGTTCTTC.

This clone is termed medium-sized. The V and J genes are TRBV5-1 and TRBJ1-1; tentative D call: TRBD1 (6 bases). The length of the CDR3 is 13 residues. Per the germline V gene, CDR1 is SGHRS and CDR2 is YFSETQ. V dropped 4 bases and J dropped 5 bases, with 12 bases sitting between them. The CDR3 is CASSLQGETEAFF. The CDR3 bases are TGCGCCAGCAGCCTACAGGGAGAGACTGAAGCTTTCTTT.

This sequence joins TRBV7-2 and TRBJ1-4; TRBD1 matches 11 bases. With 1 base clipped from V and 10 bases from J, the junction kept 11 bases outside the gene matches. The CDR3 runs to 17 residues. Germline lookup yields CDR1 SGHTA and CDR2 FQGNSA. CDR3 amino acids: CASSLGWDRGSGGKLFF. In DNA, the CDR3 is TGTGCCAGCAGCTTAGGTTGGGACAGGGGGTCCGGGGGAAAACTGTTTTTT. The variable domain in full, completed from reference TRBV7-2 and TRBJ1-4, reads GAGVSQSPSNKVTEKGKDVELRCDPISGHTALYWYRQSLGQGLEFLIYFQGNSAPDKSGLPSDRFSAERTGGSVSTLTIQRTQQEDSAVYLCASSLGWDRGSGGKLFFGSGTQLSVL.

This clone was found once. The J gene is TRBJ2-7, the V gene TRBV21-1; the table's TRBD2 call for D was not verified on the DNA. TRBV21-1 is a listed pseudogene. This CDR3 contains 15 residues. The CDR3 loop reads CASSTCGGFPYEQYF. In DNA form, the CDR3 reads TGTGCCAGCAGCACCTGCGGAGGATTCCCCTACGAGCAGTACTTC.

The chain combines TRBV6-1 with TRBJ1-5; D uncertain. This CDR3 has 14 amino acids. V was cut by 6 bases and J by 0 bases, with 9 bases left in between. Looked up from germline, CDR1 is MNHNS and CDR2 is SASEGT. The CDR3 reads CASSGNYSNQPQHF. The CDR3 nucleotides read TGTGCCAGCAGCGGGAACTATAGCAATCAGCCCCAGCATTTT.